This note documents a single TCR beta chain sequence. Its target is not known. This sample was taken from a study of cytomegalovirus exposure and HLA in healthy donors. The wider study: The 120 validation repertoires used the same platform as the roughly 670 first-cohort repertoires (as reported by a later analysis). Regarding the study as a whole: Most TCRs appeared rarely, but some public TCRs recurred in many donors. Researchers counted 164 TCR beta chains as cytomegalovirus-associated. One later analysis, an examination of the approximately 130 validation repertoires, found that first-cohort TCR clusters tended to co-occur in them.

The repertoire was sequenced with immunoSEQ multiplex PCR; TCRdb's copy has only in-frame clones and lacks some. This repertoire shows approximately 160,000 clones, under 90% found once; its top ten account for 4% to 4.5%. The sample consisted of PBMCs. This receptor was identified in a man aged 18 to 30 in good health and CMV-seropositive.

The DNA of the CDR3 is TGTGCCAGCGGGCGCGGACAGGGGGGAAATCAGCCCCAGCATTTT. Its translation is CASGRGQGGNQPQHF. The J gene is TRBJ1-5, the V gene TRBV6-1; 10 bases line up with TRBD1. The CDR3 is 15 residues long. V was pared by 8 bases and J by 4 bases, with 8 bases of the junction left unmatched. Germline V gene lookup returns CDR1 MNHNS and CDR2 SASEGT.